Following are 26 T cell receptor beta chains from one sample sequenced in a study of blood T cell repertoires in COVID-19. Produced via immunoSEQ multiplex PCR; TCRdb's table is partial and in-frame only. The repertoire holds about 160,000 clones, approximately 82% seen once, with approximately 13% in the top ten. The sequencing sample was made of peripheral blood. The receptors stem from a man aged 65-85 years who had recovered from COVID-19.

Only one count was recorded for this clone. This chain uses TRBV13 with TRBJ2-1, with 9 bases fitting TRBD2. The junction had 8 bases not matched to a gene; V was cut back by 0 bases and J by 8 bases. CDR1 and CDR2 (germline): PRHDT, FYEKMQ (reference sequence). This CDR3 comprises 16 residues. The CDR3 DNA reads TGTGCCAGCAGCTTAGGGGGTAGCGGGAGTAGGTATGAGCAGTTCTTC. It translates to CASSLGGSGSRYEQFF.

The chain carries TRBV4-3 and TRBJ2-2; 8 bases fit TRBD1. This CDR3 contains 16 residues. J gave up 4 bases and V 0 bases, and 4 bases lay outside the gene matches. Germline lookup yields CDR1 LGHNA and CDR2 YSLEER. CDR3 DNA sequence: TGCGCCAGCAGCCAAGATGTGGACAGGGTCACCGGGGAGCTGTTTTTT. This codes for CASSQDVDRVTGELFF.

V gene TRBV27 combines with J gene TRBJ2-2, with 10 bases identical to TRBD2. Losses at the gene ends were 6 bases for V and 3 bases for J; bases not matched to a gene: 7. Germline CDR1 MNHEY, CDR2 SMNVEV (reference sequence). This CDR3 contains 16 residues. CDR3 DNA: TGTGCCAGCAGCCTAGGGCTAGCGGGAGACACCGGGGAGCTGTTTTTT. It encodes CASSLGLAGDTGELFF.

This sequence joins TRBV20-1 and TRBJ2-1; 14 nucleotides line up with TRBD2. The CDR3 length is 15 residues. Germline CDR1 and CDR2: DFQATT and SNEGSKA (reference sequence). J gave up 8 bases and V 3 bases, and 6 bases lay outside the gene matches. CDR3 region: CSASRTSGRIHEQFF. The CDR3 region has the DNA TGCAGTGCTAGTCGGACTAGCGGGAGGATTCATGAGCAGTTCTTC.

This chain uses TRBV5-4 with TRBJ2-4; weak D call: TRBD1 (6 bases). This CDR3 region has 15 residues. CDR1 is SGHNT, CDR2 YYREEE, per germline (reference sequence). Trimming left V 2 bases short and J 3 bases short, with 12 bases between. The CDR3 protein is CASSLGGLSKNIQYF. DNA for the CDR3: TGTGCCAGCAGCTTAGGGGGTTTGAGCAAAAACATTCAGTACTTC.

Only one count was recorded for this clone. V gene TRBV2 combines with J gene TRBJ1-2; 9 nucleotides match TRBD1. CDR3 length: 14 amino acids. From germline, CDR1 is SNHLY and CDR2 FYNNEI. With V trimmed by 7 bases and J by 2 bases, 5 bases remained unmatched. The CDR3 region is CASTGQGRNYGYTF. The CDR3 bases are TGTGCCAGCACCGGACAGGGGAGAAACTATGGCTACACCTTC.

The rearrangement uses TRBV6-6 and TRBJ2-4, with TRBD1 matching 9 bases. Trimming at V came to 6 bases and at J to 6 bases, leaving 6 bases not matched to a gene. CDR3 size: 14 residues. The germline V gene has CDR1 MNHNY and CDR2 SVGAGI (reference sequence). The CDR3 region is CASRIQGARNIQYF. The CDR3 region has the DNA TGTGCCAGCAGAATACAGGGGGCAAGAAACATTCAGTACTTC.

This rearrangement joins TRBV5-4 to TRBJ2-5; 7 positions match TRBD1. CDR3 length: 15 amino acids. The germline V gene has CDR1 SGHNT and CDR2 YYREEE (reference sequence). V shed 5 bases and J 4 bases; nucleotides not matched to a gene: 11. The CDR3 nucleotides read TGTGCCAGCAGTCGAGTAGACAGGGCGGTAGAGACCCAGTACTTC. Protein product: CASSRVDRAVETQYF.

This rearrangement joins TRBV27 to TRBJ1-6, with D unclear. The CDR3 covers 16 residues. V lost 6 bases to trimming and J lost 0 bases, with 12 bases between them. The germline V gene has CDR1 MNHEY and CDR2 SMNVEV (reference sequence). CDR3 in amino acids: CASSDGRSSYNSPLHF. The CDR3 DNA reads TGTGCCAGCAGCGATGGGCGCAGCTCCTATAATTCACCCCTCCACTTT.

The rearrangement uses TRBV18 and TRBJ1-2, with TRBD1 identical over 9 bases. This CDR3 has 13 amino acids. Unmatched junction bases numbered 8, after V lost 8 bases and J lost 7 bases. Germline lookup yields CDR1 KGHSH and CDR2 LQKENI. The CDR3 DNA reads as TGTGCCAGCGCCCAGGGACAGGGTGGTGGCTACACCTTC. Its translation is CASAQGQGGGYTF.

A few counts support this clone. The same CDR3 can be traced to other DNA sequences in this sample. The gene calls are TRBV9 and TRBJ2-1; maybe TRBD2 (6 bases). The CDR3 totals 15 residues. CDR1 SGDLS and CDR2 YYNGEE come from the germline V gene. Deletions cut 4 bases from V and 0 bases from J, with 11 bases between. The CDR3 here is CASSSGGSSYNEQFF. In DNA, the CDR3 is TGTGCCAGCAGCTCCGGAGGGAGCTCCTACAATGAGCAGTTCTTC. Drawing the rest from reference TRBV9 and TRBJ2-1, the complete variable domain is DSGVTQTPKHLITATGQRVTLRCSPRSGDLSVYWYQQSLDQGLQFLIQYYNGEERAKGNILERFSAQQFPDLHSELNLSSLELGDSALYFCASSSGGSSYNEQFFGPGTRLTVL.

The chain combines TRBV2 with TRBJ1-3, with 7 bases fitting TRBD1. The CDR3 has 14 residues. V shed 8 bases, J shed 0 bases, and the junction held 4 bases outside the gene matches. Germline V gives CDR1 SNHLY, CDR2 FYNNEI. CDR3 sequence (DNA): TGTGCCAGCGGACAGGCCATCTCTGGAAACACCATATATTTT. Translated: CASGQAISGNTIYF.

The chain combines TRBV12-3 or TRBV12-4 with TRBJ1-4, with a tentative D call TRBD1 (6 bases). This CDR3 comprises 12 residues. V dropped 6 bases and J dropped 10 bases, with 12 bases sitting between them. The CDR3 loop is CASSPGVVKLFF. The CDR3, as DNA: TGTGCCAGCAGCCCAGGGGTTGTAAAACTGTTTTTT.

About this clone: At one boundary the junction diverges from the germline segment, which might be a read error. The chain uses TRBV5-1 and TRBJ2-4, with 11 bases lining up with TRBD2. CDR1 is SGHRS, CDR2 YFSETQ, per germline. The CDR3 loop spans 21 amino acids. The CDR3 sequence: CARSSGPGASGGISAKNIQYF. The CDR3 nucleotides are TGCGCCCGCAGCTCGGGGCCGGGGGCTAGCGGGGGGATTTCGGCCAAAAACATTCAGTACTTC.

V usage is TRBV25-1 and J usage is TRBJ2-3; TRBD1 matches 7 bases. CDR3 length equals 15 residues. The V and J ends lost 2 bases and 4 bases, in that order; junction bases with no gene match: 6. Germline CDR1 and CDR2: MGHDK and SYGVNS. The CDR3 region is CASSETTGFADTQYF. The CDR3 DNA is TGTGCCAGCAGTGAAACGACAGGGTTTGCAGATACGCAGTATTTT.

This chain links TRBV2 with TRBJ2-7; possibly TRBD1 for D (5 bases). The length of the CDR3 is 13 residues. Germline-derived CDR1 and CDR2 are SNHLY and FYNNEI. Trimming removed 4 bases at V and 2 bases at J, with 9 bases between. CDR3 amino acids: CASSVQDTYEQYF. CDR3 DNA: TGTGCCAGCAGTGTCCAGGACACCTACGAGCAGTACTTC.

The chain has TRBV7-8 and TRBJ2-2, with D perhaps TRBD1 (5 bases). V lost 2 bases, J lost 10 bases, and 17 bases lay in between. This CDR3 has 15 residues. CDR1 and CDR2 from the germline V gene are SGHVS and FQNEAQ. This chain's CDR3 is CASSLLDTNHPELFF. The CDR3 nucleotides read TGTGCCAGCAGCTTATTGGACACCAACCACCCGGAGCTGTTTTTT.

The chain uses TRBV18 and TRBJ1-6, with 9 bases matching TRBD1. The CDR3 sequence is 16 residues long. Losses at the gene ends were 3 bases for V and 6 bases for J; bases not matched to a gene: 6. Germline CDR1 and CDR2: KGHSH and LQKENI. CDR3: CASSPGGQGINSPLHF. The CDR3 coding sequence is TGTGCCAGCTCACCGGGAGGACAGGGGATTAATTCACCCCTCCACTTT.

This clone was seen a handful of times. This chain uses TRBV3-1 (or the pseudogene TRBV3-2) with TRBJ2-1; maybe TRBD2 (6 bases). Deletions cut 4 bases from V and 3 bases from J, with 13 bases between. In germline, CDR1 is LGHDT, CDR2 YNNKEL (reference sequence). CDR3 length equals 15 residues. CDR3 residues: CASSPTGTLYNEQFF. The CDR3 DNA follows: TGTGCCAGCAGCCCCACCGGGACTCTCTACAATGAGCAGTTCTTC.

This clone was seen more than once but under ten times. V and J are TRBV5-5 and TRBJ2-2; 10 positions match TRBD1. V lost 3 bases and J lost 7; bases outside the gene matches: 9. CDR1 and CDR2 (germline): SGHKS, YYEKEE (reference sequence). The CDR3 totals 16 residues. CDR3 in DNA: TGTGCCAGCAGCTCCGGTGGGACAGGGGAATACGGGGAGCTGTTTTTT. It specifies CASSSGGTGEYGELFF.

V gene TRBV5-1 combines with J gene TRBJ2-3; 14 bases map to TRBD2. CDR1 and CDR2 (germline): SGHRS, YFSETQ. V gave up 4 bases and J gave up 6 bases; unmatched junction bases: 7. This CDR3 is 16 amino acids long. CDR3 loop: CASSPGTSGSIDTQYF. The CDR3 nucleotides are TGCGCCAGCAGCCCCGGGACTAGCGGGAGTATCGATACGCAGTATTTT.

CDR3 protein: CASRPDRFPYEQYF. In DNA form, the CDR3 reads TGTGCCAGCAGGCCCGACAGGTTCCCCTACGAGCAGTACTTC. The gene calls are TRBV6-5 and TRBJ2-7, with D possibly matching TRBD1 (6 bases). The CDR3 extends over 14 amino acids. Trimming removed 6 bases from V and 2 bases from J, with 14 bases in between. Germline assignment: CDR1 MNHEY and CDR2 SVGAGI.

This clone was recorded a few times. The chain links TRBV15 to TRBJ1-6; D not resolved. The germline V gene has CDR1 LNHNV and CDR2 YYDKDF (reference sequence). This CDR3 comprises 15 residues. The V end was cut by 1 base, the J end by 7 bases, with 11 bases between. CDR3 amino acids: CATSRGGGGNSPLHF. In DNA, the CDR3 is TGTGCCACCAGCAGAGGGGGAGGAGGAAATTCACCCCTCCACTTT.

The chain has TRBV29-1 and TRBJ2-5; D unclear. The CDR3 length is 11 residues. Germline V gene lookup returns CDR1 SQVTM and CDR2 ANQGSEA. Trimming took off 3 bases at V and 5 bases at J, with 7 bases between the two ends. The CDR3 is CSVDSPETQYF. The CDR3 region has the DNA TGCAGCGTTGACAGTCCGGAGACCCAGTACTTC.

The V call is TRBV7-9, the J call TRBJ2-5, with D tentatively TRBD1 (5 bases). The ends were cut back, 4 bases at V and 2 bases at J, with 11 bases in the middle. The CDR3 totals 14 residues. Germline CDR1 reads SEHNR; CDR2 reads FQNEAQ (reference sequence). The CDR3 coding sequence is TGTGCCAGCAGCTCTACAAGGACACAAGAGACCCAGTACTTC. Translated, it gives CASSSTRTQETQYF.

The rearrangement uses TRBV4-1 and TRBJ2-1; D is uncertain. CDR1 is MGHRA and CDR2 is YSYEKL in the germline V gene. This CDR3 spans 15 amino acids. The V gene lost 0 bases and the J gene lost 2 bases, with 8 bases spanning the gap. The CDR3 bases are TGCGCCAGCAGCCAAGAACTGTATCCCTACAATGAGCAGTTCTTC. It encodes CASSQELYPYNEQFF.